This TCR beta chain was sequenced during a study of patients and donors after allogeneic stem cell transplantation. The table lists this clonotype with a few counts. Germline values: CDR1 MNHEY, CDR2 SMNVEV (reference sequence). With V trimmed by 6 bases and J by 6 bases, 10 bases remained unmatched. The CDR3 contains 16 residues. TCRdb ran MiXCR on the RT-PCR reads and lists one entry per CDR3 protein. The repertoire holds about 23,000 distinct CDR3 sequences, with about 30% as singletons. Sequences were obtained from blood, either unsorted or a sorted T cell fraction (not recorded which). This clonotype originated in a human donor who was either an allogeneic HSCT recipient or a stem cell or donor lymphocyte infusion donor (not recorded which). It is not recorded whose cells these are; they may come from a transplant donor. The rearrangement joins TRBV27 to TRBJ1-6; TRBD1 matches at 8 bases. The CDR3 spells CASRPPRGLLNSPLHF. Written as DNA, the CDR3 is TGTGCCAGCAGGCCCCCCAGGGGGCTACTTAATTCACCCCTCCACTTT.